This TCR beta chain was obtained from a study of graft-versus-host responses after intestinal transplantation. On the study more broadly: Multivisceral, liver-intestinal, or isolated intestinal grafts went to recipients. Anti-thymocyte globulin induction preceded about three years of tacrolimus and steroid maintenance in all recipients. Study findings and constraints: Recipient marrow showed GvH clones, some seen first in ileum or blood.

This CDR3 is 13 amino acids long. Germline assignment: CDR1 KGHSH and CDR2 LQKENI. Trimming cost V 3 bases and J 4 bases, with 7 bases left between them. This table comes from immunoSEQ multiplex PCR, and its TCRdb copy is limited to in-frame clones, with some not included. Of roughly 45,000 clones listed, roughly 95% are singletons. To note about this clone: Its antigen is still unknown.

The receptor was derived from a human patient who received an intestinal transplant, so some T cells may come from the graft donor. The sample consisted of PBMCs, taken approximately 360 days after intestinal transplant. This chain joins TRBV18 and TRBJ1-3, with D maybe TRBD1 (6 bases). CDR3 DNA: TGTGCCAGCTCACCCGGGGGCGGAAACACCATATATTTT. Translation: CASSPGGGNTIYF.